This T cell receptor beta chain was identified in a study of cytomegalovirus exposure and HLA in healthy donors. Looking at the study overall: An analysis done earlier identified 95 million to 140 million unique TCR beta sequences from about 180 million T cells.

A multiplex PCR was run with 60 Vbeta primers and 13 Jbeta primers. The data were produced by immunoSEQ multiplex PCR, yet TCRdb's version contains in-frame clones alone and is incomplete. The top ten clones hold roughly 6.4% of a sample with 150,000 or so clones, over 70% of them seen once. The CDR3 length is 16 residues. CDR1 LNHDA and CDR2 SQIVND come from the germline V gene (reference sequence). Trimming cost V 2 bases and J 0 bases, with 8 bases left between them. The sequencing input was PBMCs. This clonotype originated in a woman aged 40 to 55 in good health and CMV-seropositive. The rearrangement links TRBV19 to TRBJ1-6; D call uncertain. CDR3 in DNA: TGTGCCAGTAGTATACGCAGCGACTCCTATAATTCACCCCTCCACTTT. It encodes CASSIRSDSYNSPLHF.